Below are 18 T cell receptor beta chains sequenced from a single sample in a study of blood T cell repertoires in COVID-19. Data came from immunoSEQ multiplex PCR; TCRdb stores just in-frame clones and leaves some out. This table holds about 350,000 clones, approximately 89% found once. Sequenced sample: peripheral blood. These receptors were taken from a woman aged 60 to 75 with COVID-19, enrolled during active disease.

V gene TRBV6-2 or TRBV6-3 combines with J gene TRBJ1-1, with 7 bases that match TRBD1. The V and J ends lost 4 bases and 1 base, in that order; junction bases with no gene match: 9. The CDR3 consists of 16 residues. The V gene's germline CDR1 is MNHEY and CDR2 SVGEGT. The CDR3 DNA sequence: TGTGCCAGCAGTTCTCTCCGGACAGGAGAGAACACTGAAGCTTTCTTT. This encodes CASSSLRTGENTEAFF.

On this clone: This CDR3 is also generated by other DNA sequences in the sample. The V gene is TRBV18, the J gene TRBJ2-5; D might be TRBD2 (5 bases). The CDR3 covers 13 residues. With 2 bases removed from V and 4 bases from J, the gap between germline ends came to 8 bases. The germline V gene has CDR1 KGHSH and CDR2 LQKENI. The CDR3 nucleotides read TGTGCCAGCTCACCAGGACTGGCAGAGACCCAGTACTTC. Translated: CASSPGLAETQYF.

This chain joins TRBV13 and TRBJ2-3; 8 nucleotides match TRBD2. CDR1 is PRHDT and CDR2 is FYEKMQ in the germline V gene (reference sequence). After removal of 0 bases from V and 9 bases from J, the junction contained 11 bases not matched to a gene. The CDR3 loop spans 16 amino acids. CDR3 in DNA: TGTGCCAGCAGCTTAGGTGCCGGGGGGGCAGTGAGGACGCAGTATTTT. Translation: CASSLGAGGAVRTQYF.

The chain joins TRBV5-1 to TRBJ2-7, with D unclear. This CDR3 is built from 14 residues. Germline CDR1 is SGHRS and CDR2 is YFSETQ. Trimming left V 0 bases short and J 6 bases short, with 13 bases between. CDR3: CASSLGQALGEQYF. As DNA, the CDR3 is TGCGCCAGCAGCTTGGGGCAGGCCCTGGGCGAGCAGTACTTC. The entire variable domain, with the rest obtained from reference TRBV5-1 and TRBJ2-7, is as follows: KAGVTQTPRYLIKTRGQQVTLSCSPISGHRSVSWYQQTPGQGLQFLFEYFSETQRNKGNFPGRFSGRQFSNSRSEMNVSTLELGDSALYLCASSLGQALGEQYFGPGTRLTVT.

This sequence joins TRBV6-5 and TRBJ1-6; D perhaps matches TRBD1 (5 bases). The CDR3 is made up of 16 amino acids. The germline V gene encodes CDR1 MNHEY and CDR2 SVGAGI. V was cut by 0 bases and J by 5 bases, with 11 bases left in between. The CDR3 sequence is CASSYSSRANNSPLHF. The CDR3 DNA sequence: TGTGCCAGCAGTTACTCCAGCAGGGCCAATAATTCACCCCTCCACTTT.

The chain joins TRBV5-1 to TRBJ1-5, with TRBD1 matching 8 bases. The CDR3 runs 15 residues. Losses at the gene ends were 4 bases for V and 2 bases for J; bases not matched to a gene: 5. Germline V gives CDR1 SGHRS, CDR2 YFSETQ. The DNA of the CDR3 is TGCGCCAGCAGCCCTGGACAGGGCGGCAATCAGCCCCAGCATTTT. It translates to CASSPGQGGNQPQHF.

The count of this clone is one. V gene TRBV19 combines with J gene TRBJ2-7, with D possibly being TRBD1 (5 bases). V lost 4 bases to trimming and J lost 6 bases, with 16 bases between them. The length of the CDR3 is 14 residues. In germline, CDR1 is LNHDA, CDR2 SQIVND (reference sequence). CDR3 DNA: TGTGCCAGTAGTACCTCTGGGGCTCCAGGCGAGCAGTACTTC. Translation: CASSTSGAPGEQYF.

This rearrangement joins TRBV28 to TRBJ1-6; 8 bases line up with TRBD1. Per germline, CDR1 MDHEN and CDR2 SYDVKM. The CDR3 loop spans 17 amino acids. Trimming at V came to 2 bases and at J to 7 bases, leaving 10 bases not matched to a gene. The CDR3 is CASSLPPRTGGNSPLHF. The CDR3 DNA reads TGTGCCAGCAGTTTACCCCCACGCACAGGGGGAAATTCACCCCTCCACTTT.

The chain is built from TRBV10-1 and TRBJ2-4; tentative D call: TRBD2 (7 bases). The CDR3 is 14 residues long. Germline values: CDR1 WNHNN, CDR2 SYGVQD (reference sequence). V gave up 2 bases and J gave up 8 bases, with 13 bases separating them. The CDR3 nucleotides read TGCGCCAGCAGTGAGAGGGGGGGCGCGGACATTCAGTACTTC. This encodes CASSERGGADIQYF.

The V call is TRBV6-1, the J call TRBJ1-5; 11 nucleotides match TRBD1. The CDR3 totals 18 residues. Looked up from germline, CDR1 is MNHNS and CDR2 is SASEGT. V shed 3 bases and J 1 base; nucleotides not matched to a gene: 8. The CDR3 protein is CASSDPDRGLRSNQPQHF. The CDR3 DNA reads TGTGCCAGCAGTGACCCGGACAGGGGGCTTCGGAGCAATCAGCCCCAGCATTTT.

This clone was counted between two and nine times. Within the sample, other DNA sequences also encode this same CDR3. The chain joins TRBV7-2 to TRBJ1-3; D gene ambiguous. The V gene lost 2 bases and the J gene lost 4 bases, with 3 bases spanning the gap. Germline V gene sequence: CDR1 SGHTA, CDR2 FQGNSA. The CDR3 consists of 12 residues. The CDR3 nucleotides are TGTGCCAGCAGCTTACAAGGAAACACCATATATTTT. As protein: CASSLQGNTIYF.

The V call is TRBV5-4, the J call TRBJ2-3; D is perhaps TRBD1 (6 bases). This CDR3 spans 15 amino acids. V lost 5 bases to trimming and J lost 6 bases, with 19 bases between them. Per the germline V gene, CDR1 is SGHNT and CDR2 is YYREEE (reference sequence). The CDR3 is CASRSGTNPTDTQYF. CDR3 coding DNA: TGTGCCAGCAGATCCGGGACAAACCCGACTGATACGCAGTATTTT. The whole variable domain, remainder taken from reference TRBV5-4 and TRBJ2-3, is ETGVTQSPTHLIKTRGQQVTLRCSSQSGHNTVSWYQQALGQGPQFIFQYYREEENGRGNFPPRFSGLQFPNYSSELNVNALELDDSALYLCASRSGTNPTDTQYFGPGTRLTVL.

The chain recombines TRBV12-3 or TRBV12-4 with TRBJ2-5; no clear D gene. V was trimmed by 3 bases and J by 5 bases, leaving 7 bases between them. This CDR3 is 12 amino acids long. The CDR3 coding sequence is TGTGCCAGCAGTTTCCCCCCGGAGACCCAGTACTTC. Protein sequence: CASSFPPETQYF.

V and J are TRBV5-1 and TRBJ1-1; weak D call: TRBD1 (6 bases). This CDR3 region has 14 residues. The V and J ends lost 3 bases and 6 bases respectively, with 15 bases between them. CDR1 is SGHRS and CDR2 is YFSETQ in the germline V gene. The CDR3 protein is CASSSGTRGSEAFF. The DNA of the CDR3 is TGCGCCAGCAGCTCGGGGACACGTGGCTCTGAAGCTTTCTTT.

CDR3 bases: TGTGCCAGCAGCCGCATACAGGCAAACACTGAAGCTTTCTTT. This codes for CASSRIQANTEAFF. The chain recombines TRBV3-1 (or the pseudogene TRBV3-2) with TRBJ1-1; D is possibly TRBD1 (5 bases). Trimming pared 4 bases from V and 2 bases from J, leaving 11 bases between. Germline assignment: CDR1 LGHDT and CDR2 YNNKEL (reference sequence). There are 14 residues in the CDR3.

V and J are TRBV19 and TRBJ1-2; no clear D. This CDR3 region has 12 residues. Germline CDR1 reads LNHDA; CDR2 reads SQIVND (reference sequence). V was trimmed by 5 bases and J by 4 bases, leaving 8 bases between them. CDR3 nucleotide sequence: TGTGCCAGTAGTCGGTCTGGCTATGGCTACACCTTC. Translation: CASSRSGYGYTF.

The genes are TRBV28 and TRBJ1-1; D unresolved. Germline loops: CDR1 MDHEN, CDR2 SYDVKM. The CDR3 loop spans 14 amino acids. Trimming pared 1 base from V and 6 bases from J, leaving 12 bases between. This CDR3 is CASSLSGMKAEAFF. CDR3 DNA: TGTGCCAGCAGTTTATCGGGGATGAAGGCTGAAGCTTTCTTT.

The V gene is TRBV28, the J gene TRBJ1-2; the D is unclear. Germline CDR1 and CDR2: MDHEN and SYDVKM. The ends were cut back, 3 bases at V and 8 bases at J, with 10 bases in the middle. The CDR3 contains 12 residues. The CDR3 DNA reads as TGTGCCAGCAGTTTCGTAAGGAGAGGCTACACCTTC. Amino acid sequence: CASSFVRRGYTF.